This is a list of T cell receptor beta chains from one sample in a study of cytomegalovirus exposure and HLA in healthy donors. TCRdb's copy holds only in-frame clones and misses some; the assay was immunoSEQ multiplex PCR. The top ten hold 1.5% to 2% of the sample, which has about 59,000 clones, 75% to 85% seen once. Sequenced material: PBMCs. Source of these receptors: a human donor in good health. Both conserved end residues are part of each CDR3. A D gene is named only where the DNA matches it firmly. A clone size is listed for some rows: how often the clone was seen (once, few, many), or a class if it is expanded.

D gene	V gene	clone size	J gene	CDR3 protein	CDR3 DNA
TRBD1	TRBV7-9	once	TRBJ2-3	CASSTLGDRDGTDTQYF	TGTGCCAGCAGCACCCTAGGGGACAGGGATGGCACAGATACGCAGTATTTT
NA	TRBV6-6	few	TRBJ1-6	CASSNRDENESSPLHF	TGTGCCAGCAGCAACCGAGATGAAAACGAGAGTTCACCCCTCCACTTT
TRBD2	TRBV4-1	NA	TRBJ2-2	CASSQEASGDGELFF	TGCGCCAGCAGCCAAGAAGCTAGCGGGGACGGGGAGCTGTTTTTT
TRBD1	TRBV19	once	TRBJ2-4	CASSLLGGQGGSIQYF	TGTGCCAGTAGTCTTTTGGGGGGACAGGGGGGAAGTATTCAGTACTTC
NA	TRBV7-2	few	TRBJ2-7	CASSQTPGSSYEQYF	TGTGCCAGCAGCCAGACCCCAGGATCCTCCTACGAGCAGTACTTC
TRBD2	TRBV4-1	NA	TRBJ2-1	CASSQDRPSGRAIVVSEQFF	TGCGCCAGCAGCCAAGATCGCCCTAGCGGGAGGGCTATTGTAGTAAGTGAGCAGTTCTTC
TRBD2	TRBV19	NA	TRBJ2-1	CATGLTSEYNEQFF	TGTGCCACCGGGTTGACTAGCGAGTACAATGAGCAGTTCTTC
NA	TRBV28	NA	TRBJ2-7	CASSFQGFHEQYF	TGTGCCAGCAGTTTTCAGGGGTTCCACGAGCAGTACTTC
NA	TRBV7-8	NA	TRBJ1-3	CASSLMLGEESSGNTIYF	TGTGCCAGCAGCTTAATGTTAGGTGAGGAAAGCTCTGGAAACACCATATATTTT
TRBD1	TRBV5-6	NA	TRBJ2-3	CASSAGTGNGDTQYF	TGTGCCAGCAGCGCGGGGACAGGGAACGGGGATACGCAGTATTTT
TRBD1	TRBV5-6	NA	TRBJ2-3	CASSEQGALIDTQYF	TGTGCCAGCAGCGAACAGGGGGCGCTTATAGATACGCAGTATTTT
NA	TRBV7-9	few	TRBJ2-5	CASSPARWGDKETQYF	TGTGCCAGCAGCCCCGCCCGGTGGGGGGATAAAGAGACCCAGTACTTC
NA	TRBV15	NA	TRBJ1-1	CATSRDLLSEAFF	TGTGCCACCAGCAGAGATCTTTTGTCTGAAGCTTTCTTT
TRBD2	TRBV19	NA	TRBJ2-3	CASSISGGGGTQYF	TGTGCCAGTAGTATAAGCGGGGGCGGAGGTACGCAGTATTTT
TRBD1	TRBV25-1	once	TRBJ1-4	CASSGDGQAWEKLFF	TGTGCCAGCAGTGGAGACGGACAGGCCTGGGAAAAACTGTTTTTT
TRBD2	TRBV29-1	NA	TRBJ2-7	CSVELAGRYEQYF	TGCAGCGTAGAACTAGCGGGAAGGTACGAGCAGTACTTC
TRBD2	TRBV6-5	NA	TRBJ2-2	CASSYSGGATGELFF	TGTGCCAGCAGTTATAGCGGGGGGGCCACCGGGGAGCTGTTTTTT
NA	TRBV6-1	few	TRBJ1-1	CASSATENTEAFF	TGTGCCAGCAGTGCGACAGAGAACACTGAAGCTTTCTTT
NA	TRBV6-6	once	TRBJ1-5	CASSYHGHTLNQPQHF	TGTGCCAGCAGTTACCACGGACATACATTGAACCAGCCCCAGCATTTT
TRBD2	TRBV11-3	NA	TRBJ2-1	CASSLGLAGHNEQFF	TGTGCCAGCAGCTTAGGACTAGCGGGTCACAATGAGCAGTTCTTC
NA	TRBV4-3	NA	TRBJ2-5	CASSQVFGGQKTQYF	TGCGCCAGCAGCCAAGTGTTCGGGGGGCAGAAGACCCAGTACTTC
NA	TRBV19	NA	TRBJ2-6	CASSIDLLGSGLPRGANVLTF	TGTGCCAGTAGTATAGACCTTCTAGGTTCAGGGCTACCGCGTGGGGCCAACGTCCTGACTTTC
NA	TRBV12-2	NA	TRBJ2-5	CASRLAGPEETQYF	TGTGCAAGTCGCTTAGCGGGGCCCGAAGAGACCCAGTACTTC
NA	TRBV7-9	NA	TRBJ1-1	CASSFAQNTEAFF	TGTGCCAGCAGCTTTGCACAGAACACTGAAGCTTTCTTT
TRBD2	TRBV7-2	NA	TRBJ2-3	CASSALAGVFPDTQYF	TGTGCCAGCAGCGCCCTAGCGGGAGTATTCCCAGATACGCAGTATTTT
TRBD1	TRBV11-2	few	TRBJ2-5	CASSRDREFFKTQYF	TGTGCCAGCAGCCGGGACAGGGAATTTTTTAAGACCCAGTACTTC
TRBD1	TRBV4-3	NA	TRBJ2-1	CASSQDYRGVNEQFF	TGCGCCAGCAGCCAAGATTACAGGGGGGTAAATGAGCAGTTCTTC
NA	TRBV21-1	NA	TRBJ2-7	CASSMRQGAYEQYF	TGTGCCAGCAGCATGAGACAGGGGGCTTACGAGCAGTACTTC
NA	TRBV15	few	TRBJ1-4	CATSRDTQDRIEKLFF	TGTGCCACCAGCAGAGATACACAGGATCGGATTGAAAAACTGTTTTTT
TRBD2	TRBV13	once	TRBJ2-1	CASSLLSGSGNEQFF	TGTGCCAGCAGCTTACTCAGCGGGAGTGGCAATGAGCAGTTCTTC
TRBD2	TRBV5-1	NA	TRBJ2-1	CASSSNLASGRAGEQFF	TGCGCCAGCAGCTCGAACCTAGCTAGCGGGAGGGCCGGTGAGCAGTTCTTC
NA	TRBV6-5	NA	TRBJ2-7	CASSYNQGGYEQYF	TGTGCCAGCAGTTACAATCAAGGGGGATACGAGCAGTACTTC
TRBD2	TRBV6-6	once	TRBJ2-3	CASSYSRQGLNTQYF	TGTGCCAGCAGTTACTCACGGCAGGGACTAAATACGCAGTATTTT
TRBD2	TRBV4-2	NA	TRBJ2-1	CASSPYKREGNNEQFF	TGTGCCAGCAGCCCGTATAAGCGGGAGGGAAACAATGAGCAGTTCTTC
NA	TRBV9	NA	TRBJ2-6	CASSARAGANVLTF	TGTGCCAGCAGCGCTCGGGCTGGGGCCAACGTCCTGACTTTC
TRBD1	TRBV29-1	NA	TRBJ2-5	CSVGRRTGTRETQYF	TGCAGCGTTGGTCGTCGGACAGGGACAAGGGAGACCCAGTACTTC
NA	TRBV4-3	NA	TRBJ1-1	CASSERAGMNTEAFF	TGCGCCAGCAGCGAGCGGGCAGGGATGAACACTGAAGCTTTCTTT
NA	TRBV6-1	few	TRBJ1-2	CASSENAGNYGYTF	TGTGCCAGCAGTGAAAACGCGGGTAACTATGGCTACACCTTC
NA	TRBV7-8	NA	TRBJ2-1	CASSLILVRLGSSYNEQFF	TGTGCCAGCAGCTTAATTTTGGTAAGGTTGGGGAGCTCCTACAATGAGCAGTTCTTC
TRBD1	TRBV29-1	NA	TRBJ1-4	CSGQRGQGEKLFF	TGCAGCGGACAAAGAGGACAGGGGGAAAAACTGTTTTTT
NA	TRBV28	NA	TRBJ1-5	CASSSRGAITPQHF	TGTGCTAGCAGCTCCCGGGGGGCAATCACGCCCCAGCATTTT
NA	TRBV5-5	NA	TRBJ2-7	CASSFGRGTYEQYF	TGTGCCAGCAGCTTCGGCAGGGGAACCTACGAGCAGTACTTC
TRBD1	TRBV7-8	NA	TRBJ1-1	CASSLLGTGANTEAFF	TGTGCCAGCAGCTTATTGGGCACAGGGGCTAACACTGAAGCTTTCTTT
NA	TRBV30	NA	TRBJ1-2	CAWSVPATALGYGYTF	TGTGCCTGGAGTGTACCCGCGACAGCGCTCGGCTATGGCTACACCTTC
NA	TRBV29-1	NA	TRBJ2-5	CSVSGLGRHKETQYF	TGCAGCGTTTCTGGACTTGGACGGCATAAAGAGACCCAGTACTTC
TRBD1	TRBV5-1	NA	TRBJ2-5	CASSSGQPQETQYF	TGCGCCAGCAGTTCGGGACAGCCCCAAGAGACCCAGTACTTC
NA	TRBV11-2	NA	TRBJ2-7	CASSLSSEQYF	TGTGCCAGCAGCCTCTCTAGCGAGCAGTACTTC